The next 11 T cell receptor beta chains were all read from a single sample in a study of human T cells and chemical hapten exposure. Specified time point: pre-sensitization, week 0. Sample treatment: therapeutic diphenylcyclopropenone sensitization with weekly scalp DPC. One entry per CDR3 protein, called by TCRdb with MiXCR from the RACE reads. The sample yields more than 80,000 distinct CDR3 sequences, about 12% seen once. The sequencing here drew on whole blood, taken in connection with sensitization to the hapten diphenylcyclopropenone (DPC). The receptors were gathered from a woman aged 50 to 65 with alopecia areata. Some clones in this sample may be carry-over from other donors' samples.

This clonotype was counted between two and nine times. The chain links TRBV19 to TRBJ1-2; 7 bases fit TRBD1. The length of the CDR3 is 15 residues. V gave up 4 bases and J gave up 4 bases; unmatched junction bases: 9. Looked up from germline, CDR1 is LNHDA and CDR2 is SQIVND (reference sequence). The CDR3 loop reads CASSTPGTDPYGYTF. The CDR3 DNA reads as TGTGCCAGTAGTACCCCTGGGACAGACCCCTATGGCTACACCTTC.

This clonotype was detected many times. The rearrangement uses TRBV6-5 and TRBJ2-2; 7 nucleotides line up with TRBD2. The CDR3 consists of 15 residues. After removal of 0 bases from V and 5 bases from J, the junction contained 3 bases not matched to a gene. The germline V gene has CDR1 MNHEY and CDR2 SVGAGI. For the CDR3, the DNA is TGTGCCAGCAGTTACTCGGCGGGAGCTACCGGGGAGCTGTTTTTT. Translated: CASSYSAGATGELFF.

This clonotype was seen at least ten times. V gene TRBV13 combines with J gene TRBJ2-3; D may match TRBD1 or TRBD2 (6 bases each). Germline V gene data show CDR1 as PRHDT and CDR2 as FYEKMQ (reference sequence). V shed 1 base and J shed 8 bases, with 19 bases lying between them. This CDR3 has 16 residues. CDR3 sequence (DNA): TGTGCCAGCAGCTTAGAGGGCGGGACAACCCGTTTTACGCAGTATTTT. Translating it yields CASSLEGGTTRFTQYF.

This clonotype was seen a handful of times. The rearrangement joins TRBV2 to TRBJ2-7; TRBD1 might be the D (5 bases). The germline CDR1 and CDR2 sequences are SNHLY and FYNNEI. Between the trimmed V and J ends, which lost 6 bases and 4 bases, there was a span of 10 bases. This CDR3 spans 12 amino acids. The CDR3 sequence: CASRTDTYEQYF. Here the CDR3 DNA reads TGTGCCAGCAGGACGGACACATACGAGCAGTACTTC.

The sample holds a few counts of this clonotype. The chain carries TRBV7-6 and TRBJ2-5; D may be TRBD2 (6 bases). This CDR3 contains 15 residues. V was cut by 5 bases and J by 0 bases, with 13 bases left in between. CDR1 and CDR2 (germline): SGHVS, FNYEAQ. The CDR3 sequence is CASSPRAGYQETQYF. As DNA, the CDR3 is TGTGCCAGCAGCCCTAGGGCGGGGTACCAAGAGACCCAGTACTTC.

This clonotype was recorded a few times. This chain joins TRBV29-1 and TRBJ1-3; D is unclear. The CDR3 runs 14 residues. Germline CDR1 SQVTM, CDR2 ANQGSEA. V lost 7 bases and J lost 1, with 14 bases in between. CDR3 coding DNA: TGCAGCGGATCCACGACCGCATCTGGAAACACCATATATTTT. Protein sequence: CSGSTTASGNTIYF.

The V gene is TRBV20-1, the J gene TRBJ1-5; 9 bases are a match to TRBD1. The CDR3 runs 14 residues. V was pared by 5 bases and J by 5 bases, with 7 bases of the junction left unmatched. Looked up from germline, CDR1 is DFQATT and CDR2 is SNEGSKA (reference sequence). The CDR3: CSARDRDRDQPQHF. For the CDR3, the DNA is TGCAGTGCTCGGGACAGGGATAGGGATCAGCCCCAGCATTTT.

In this sample, this clonotype turned up a few times. This sequence joins TRBV18 and TRBJ2-3; D gene unclear. There are 11 residues in the CDR3. The V end was cut by 3 bases, the J end by 4 bases, with 2 bases between. CDR1 and CDR2 (germline): KGHSH, LQKENI. The DNA of the CDR3 is TGTGCCAGCTCACCGTCAGATACGCAGTATTTT. Translation gives CASSPSDTQYF.

This clonotype was counted at least ten times. The chain has TRBV2 and TRBJ2-4; 7 nucleotides agree with TRBD1. CDR1 and CDR2 from the germline V gene are SNHLY and FYNNEI. CDR3 length: 12 amino acids. V gave up 9 bases and J gave up 6 bases; unmatched junction bases: 5. CDR3 sequence reads: CARGTDTNIQYF. CDR3 coding DNA: TGTGCCAGAGGGACAGATACAAACATTCAGTACTTC.

A note on this clonotype: A much larger clone sits a single nucleotide away, making a read error possible. V and J are TRBV18 and TRBJ1-1, with D tentatively TRBD1 (6 bases). The CDR3 extends over 14 amino acids. Germline lookup yields CDR1 KGHSH and CDR2 LQKENI. The DNA of the CDR3 is TGTGCCAGCTCACCAACAGGGATGAACACTGAACCTTTCTTT. This encodes CASSPTGMNTEPFF.

This clonotype was observed a few times. CDR3 coding DNA: TGTGCCAGCAGCTTAGGGGGGCGACTTGCAACTAATGAAAAACTGTTTTTT. Its translation is CASSLGGRLATNEKLFF. The chain couples TRBV7-8 to TRBJ1-4, with D perhaps matching TRBD1 (6 bases). The germline gives CDR1 SGHVS, CDR2 FQNEAQ. The CDR3 extends over 17 amino acids. The germline V and J ends were trimmed by 1 base and 0 bases, with 12 bases remaining between them.